The entry below gives a single T cell receptor beta chain sequence along with its context. These data belong to a study of CD8 T cells in ankylosing spondylitis. TCRdb re-analysed the 5' RACE reads in MiXCR, keeping a single row per CDR3 protein. The sample holds about 250,000 distinct CDR3 sequences, 32% seen once. This clonotype originated in a male donor with ankylosing spondylitis or in good health (not recorded which). Sequenced: blood, either unsorted or a sorted T cell fraction (not recorded which).

This CDR3 is CASNGQGGSDTQYF. The CDR3 region has the DNA TGCGCCAGCAACGGACAGGGCGGTTCAGATACGCAGTATTTT. The chain uses TRBV5-1 and TRBJ2-3, with 8 bases fitting TRBD1. This CDR3 contains 14 residues. Unmatched junction bases numbered 7, after V lost 6 bases and J lost 4 bases. Germline V gene sequence: CDR1 SGHRS, CDR2 YFSETQ.